The 27 T cell receptor beta chains given below trace back to one sample, sequenced in a study of early T cells in non-severe SARS-CoV-2 infection. TCRdb ran MiXCR on the 5' RACE reads and lists one entry per CDR3 protein. The table records about 110,000 distinct CDR3 sequences, around 10% of them present only once. Material for sequencing was whole blood. Receptors were obtained from an adult who was a healthcare worker with PCR-confirmed SARS-CoV-2 infection or an uninfected control (not recorded which).

This clonotype showed up many times. This CDR3 reads CASSLGPGGTYEQYF. The CDR3 bases are TGTGCCAGCAGCTTAGGCCCGGGGGGTACCTACGAGCAGTACTTC. This chain links TRBV7-2 with TRBJ2-7, with 7 positions matching TRBD2. Unmatched junction bases numbered 5, after V lost 1 base and J lost 2 bases. The CDR3 extends over 15 amino acids. Germline CDR1 reads SGHTA; CDR2 reads FQGNSA.

The sample holds a few counts of this clonotype. The chain combines TRBV7-8 with TRBJ2-1, with D perhaps assigned TRBD1 or TRBD2 (5 bases each). Germline values: CDR1 SGHVS, CDR2 FQNEAQ. V lost 1 base, J lost 9 bases, and 19 bases lay in between. This CDR3 comprises 16 residues. The CDR3, as DNA: TGTGCCAGCAGCTTAGGGGCCGGATGGGGGAGCGGTGAGCAGTTCTTC. It is translated as CASSLGAGWGSGEQFF.

This clonotype was observed at least ten times. The rearrangement joins TRBV5-1 to TRBJ2-5; D unresolved. Trimming left V 2 bases short and J 7 bases short, with 12 bases between. CDR3 length: 13 residues. CDR1 and CDR2 from the germline V gene are SGHRS and YFSETQ. The CDR3: CASSFDKRGTQYF. The CDR3 bases are TGCGCCAGCAGCTTCGATAAACGTGGGACCCAGTACTTC.

Only a few counts were recorded for this clonotype. V and J are TRBV6-5 and TRBJ2-7; D is perhaps TRBD1 (5 bases). Germline CDR1 MNHEY, CDR2 SVGAGI. The CDR3 is 14 amino acids. Trimming took 5 bases from V and 2 from J, leaving 13 bases between them. CDR3 sequence: CASSPPTAPYEQYF. Here the CDR3 DNA reads TGTGCCAGCAGTCCCCCGACAGCCCCCTACGAGCAGTACTTC.

This clonotype was observed at least ten times. V usage is TRBV6-5 and J usage is TRBJ2-3; D may be TRBD2 (6 bases). The V gene lost 3 bases and the J gene lost 2 bases, with 12 bases spanning the gap. Germline CDR1 is MNHEY and CDR2 is SVGAGI. The CDR3 extends over 15 amino acids. CDR3: CASSYGAGFTDTQYF. CDR3 nucleotides: TGTGCCAGCAGTTATGGGGCGGGGTTCACAGATACGCAGTATTTT.

Only a few counts were recorded for this clonotype. V gene TRBV7-3 combines with J gene TRBJ1-1, with D hard to call. Per germline, CDR1 SGHTA and CDR2 FQGTGA. The CDR3 contains 13 residues. Trimming removed 0 bases at V and 8 bases at J, with 10 bases between. The CDR3: CASSLTFGSEAFF. CDR3 DNA: TGTGCCAGCAGCTTAACGTTTGGGAGCGAAGCTTTCTTT. The entire variable domain, with the rest obtained from reference TRBV7-3 and TRBJ1-1, is as follows: GAGVSQTPSNKVTEKGKYVELRCDPISGHTALYWYRQSLGQGPEFLIYFQGTGAADDSGLPNDRFFAVRPEGSVSTLKIQRTERGDSAVYLCASSLTFGSEAFFGQGTRLTVV.

About this clonotype: This could be a read error, since a much larger clone is one nucleotide away. No conserved phenylalanine or tryptophan ends this CDR3, so it is likely a read error. The gene calls are TRBV10-3 and TRBJ2-7; 7 bases map to TRBD1. This CDR3 is built from 12 residues. Trimming at V came to 6 bases and at J to 2 bases, leaving 1 base not matched to a gene. The V gene's germline CDR1 is ENHRY and CDR2 SYGVKD. For the CDR3, the DNA is TGTGCCATCAGGGGGACAGCCTACGAGCAGTACCTC. Translation gives CAIRGTAYEQYL.

The chain links TRBV5-4 to TRBJ2-1; D uncertain. V was pared by 0 bases and J by 3 bases, with 10 bases between. Per the germline V gene, CDR1 is SGHNT and CDR2 is YYREEE (reference sequence). The CDR3 sequence is 15 residues long. The CDR3 region has the DNA TGTGCCAGCAGCTTGGATCCTAGGAACTACAATGAGCAGTTCTTC. Translating gives CASSLDPRNYNEQFF.

This clonotype was detected a few times. The V call is TRBV16, the J call TRBJ2-1; 13 bases fit TRBD2. In germline, CDR1 is KGHSY, CDR2 FQNENV. V was pared by 4 bases and J by 6 bases, with 6 bases of the junction left unmatched. This CDR3 is 16 amino acids long. The CDR3 protein is CASSRLGLAGLNEQFF. The CDR3 coding sequence is TGTGCCAGCAGCCGGCTGGGACTAGCGGGACTCAATGAGCAGTTCTTC.

The chain uses TRBV5-4 and TRBJ2-3; 7 bases align to TRBD2. The junction had 7 bases not matched to a gene; V was cut back by 0 bases and J by 0 bases. The V gene's germline CDR1 is SGHNT and CDR2 YYREEE (reference sequence). There are 17 residues in the CDR3. CDR3 residues: CASSLAKGGGSTDTQYF. CDR3 DNA: TGTGCCAGCAGCTTGGCCAAGGGCGGGGGAAGCACAGATACGCAGTATTTT.

The genes are TRBV12-3 or TRBV12-4 and TRBJ1-2; 9 bases agree with TRBD1. V shed 5 bases and J 9 bases; nucleotides not matched to a gene: 10. CDR3 length: 14 amino acids. The chain's CDR3 is CASSTGQGNARYTF. The CDR3 region has the DNA TGTGCCAGCAGTACGGGACAGGGAAATGCGCGCTACACCTTC.

This clonotype was counted between two and nine times. The chain carries TRBV29-1 and TRBJ1-1; D is undetermined. The CDR3 extends over 13 amino acids. Trimming took 2 bases from V and 5 from J, leaving 12 bases between them. CDR1 and CDR2 (germline): SQVTM, ANQGSEA. CDR3 amino acids: CSVEWWGGTEAFF. For the CDR3, the DNA is TGCAGCGTTGAATGGTGGGGAGGAACTGAAGCTTTCTTT.

The V call is TRBV27, the J call TRBJ1-2; 8 positions match TRBD1. Trimming removed 6 bases from V and 5 bases from J; junction bases left unmatched: 5. This CDR3 is 13 amino acids long. Germline CDR1 MNHEY, CDR2 SMNVEV (reference sequence). CDR3 protein: CASRPQGEYGYTF. The CDR3 nucleotides read TGTGCCAGCAGGCCACAGGGGGAATATGGCTACACCTTC.

With regard to this clonotype: This may arise from a read error, as a much more abundant clone is one base away. The chain recombines TRBV3-1 with TRBJ2-1; D is perhaps TRBD1 (6 bases). Germline CDR1 and CDR2: LGHDT and YNNKEL (reference sequence). The CDR3 is 12 residues long. The CDR3 loop reads CATSQGTNEQFF. CDR3 sequence (DNA): TGTGCCACCAGCCAGGGGACCAATGAGCAGTTCTTC.

The chain couples TRBV12-3 or TRBV12-4 to TRBJ2-7; 7 nucleotides agree with TRBD2. This CDR3 comprises 15 residues. After removal of 2 bases from V and 7 bases from J, the junction contained 11 bases not matched to a gene. The CDR3 reads CASSLQSGGYGEQYF. For the CDR3, the DNA is TGTGCCAGCAGTTTACAGTCGGGGGGATATGGTGAGCAGTACTTC.

With respect to this clonotype: One base away lies a much larger clone, so this may be a sequencing read error. The chain couples TRBV7-9 to TRBJ2-1; 11 nucleotides agree with TRBD2. CDR1 SEHNR and CDR2 FQNEAQ come from the germline V gene (reference sequence). The CDR3 contains 15 residues. V dropped 5 bases and J dropped 3; count of bases not matched to a gene: 3. The CDR3 protein is CASSPLAGDYNEQFF. CDR3 bases: TGTGCCAGCAGCCCACTAGCGGGGGACTACAATGAGCAGTTCTTC.

The chain recombines TRBV7-3 with TRBJ1-1, with D maybe TRBD1 (6 bases). The germline gives CDR1 SGHTA, CDR2 FQGTGA. CDR3 length: 15 residues. Between the trimmed V and J ends, which lost 0 bases and 1 base, there was a span of 9 bases. CDR3 DNA sequence: TGTGCCAGCAGCTTAACCGGACAGCAGAACACTGAAGCTTTCTTT. This codes for CASSLTGQQNTEAFF.

This clonotype was picked up a small number of times. The chain is built from TRBV20-1 and TRBJ2-1; 10 nucleotides align to TRBD2. J was trimmed by 5 bases and V by 3 bases; bases with no gene match: 4. Germline CDR1 and CDR2: DFQATT and SNEGSKA (reference sequence). This CDR3 has 14 amino acids. DNA of the CDR3: TGCAGTGCTAGGGGGACTAGCGCGCACAATGAGCAGTTCTTC. It codes for CSARGTSAHNEQFF.

V gene TRBV5-4 combines with J gene TRBJ2-1, with D unresolved. Germline assignment: CDR1 SGHNT and CDR2 YYREEE (reference sequence). CDR3 size: 11 residues. The germline V and J ends were trimmed by 2 bases and 9 bases, with 6 bases remaining between them. The CDR3 DNA follows: TGTGCCAGCAGCTTTGGCCTTGAGCAGTTCTTC. Amino acids: CASSFGLEQFF.

V usage is TRBV6-5 and J usage is TRBJ2-7, with D perhaps TRBD1 (5 bases). This CDR3 region has 11 residues. Trimming took off 2 bases at V and 9 bases at J, with 8 bases between the two ends. Per the germline V gene, CDR1 is MNHEY and CDR2 is SVGAGI. In nucleotides, the CDR3 is TGTGCCAGCAGTTACATAGGGGTGCAGTACTTC. Its protein product is CASSYIGVQYF.

This clonotype showed up many times. The chain employs TRBV11-1 and TRBJ2-1; D uncertain. V lost 2 bases to trimming and J lost 4 bases, with 12 bases between them. Germline V gene lookup returns CDR1 SGHAT and CDR2 FQDESV (reference sequence). This CDR3 contains 15 residues. In DNA form, the CDR3 reads TGTGCCAGCAGCTTATCAGACACCCGATACAATGAGCAGTTCTTC. Its translation is CASSLSDTRYNEQFF.

This clonotype has more than one count but fewer than ten. The V gene is TRBV19, the J gene TRBJ2-1; TRBD1 aligns across 7 bases. V lost 5 bases and J lost 5; bases outside the gene matches: 9. Looked up from germline, CDR1 is LNHDA and CDR2 is SQIVND (reference sequence). The CDR3 consists of 15 residues. The DNA of the CDR3 is TGTGCCAGTAGTTCCCATTCCGGGACAGACAATGAGCAGTTCTTC. Amino acid sequence: CASSSHSGTDNEQFF.

This clonotype occurred many times. J is TRBJ2-5 and V is TRBV6-6, with D possibly TRBD2 on 6 matching bases. In germline, CDR1 is MNHNY, CDR2 SVGAGI (reference sequence). Trimming removed 2 bases at V and 2 bases at J, with 15 bases between. The CDR3 is 16 residues long. The CDR3, as DNA: TGTGCCAGCAGTTACGCGGCCCCTGGGAGGCAAGAGACCCAGTACTTC. Amino acid sequence: CASSYAAPGRQETQYF.

This clonotype showed up just a few times. V usage is TRBV29-1 and J usage is TRBJ2-1; a possible D gene is TRBD2 (6 bases). Trimming removed 7 bases at V and 8 bases at J, with 9 bases between. CDR1 and CDR2 (germline): SQVTM, ANQGSEA. The CDR3 covers 10 residues. CDR3 sequence: CSGGGDEQFF. The CDR3 bases are TGCAGCGGGGGAGGAGATGAGCAGTTCTTC.

CDR3 protein: CASSVAGLQETQYF. The CDR3 DNA sequence: TGTGCCAGCAGCGTAGCAGGGCTACAAGAGACCCAGTACTTC. This rearrangement joins TRBV9 to TRBJ2-5, with D perhaps matching TRBD1 (5 bases). Germline V gene sequence: CDR1 SGDLS, CDR2 YYNGEE. Deletions cut 0 bases from V and 2 bases from J, with 8 bases between. The CDR3 has 14 amino acids.

This clonotype was detected only a few times. In DNA form, the CDR3 reads TGTGCCAGCAGGAGGACGGACCCCTCCTACGAGCAGTACTTC. Its protein product is CASRRTDPSYEQYF. The chain has TRBV27 and TRBJ2-7; D gene unclear. The germline gives CDR1 MNHEY, CDR2 SMNVEV (reference sequence). The CDR3 is 14 amino acids. The germline V and J ends were trimmed by 6 bases and 0 bases, with 12 bases remaining between them.

The rearrangement links TRBV5-4 to TRBJ2-3; D possibly corresponds to TRBD2 (5 bases). The CDR3 length is 13 residues. The germline CDR1 and CDR2 sequences are SGHNT and YYREEE (reference sequence). The ends were cut back, 0 bases at V and 5 bases at J, with 7 bases in the middle. The CDR3 spells CASSLGGEDTQYF. CDR3 nucleotide sequence: TGTGCCAGCAGCTTGGGGGGAGAAGATACGCAGTATTTT.